This T cell receptor (beta chain) was captured in a study of blood T cell repertoires in COVID-19 (dated by TCRdb to the early 2020s). For the wider study: Samples from collaborators originated in the United States, Italy and Spain and spanned both the acute and convalescent phases of COVID-19. The material from the prospective study consisted of cDNA or gDNA derived from T cells, B-cell-depleted T cells, or PBMCs. The dataset comprised deeply sampled blood TCRbeta repertoires from subjects exposed to, actively infected with, or recovered from COVID-19. The repertoires were released in a freely available public database intended as a resource for research on the immune response to SARS-CoV-2. Samples came from the ongoing ImmuneRACE study (first 160 participants) plus 1,254 subjects from 6 global collaborators. Nearly every sample came with metadata listing a de-identified subject ID, COVID-19 status, age in years and sex. Where available, HLA class I and class II types were obtained from metadata supplied by the sample provider rather than from assay-based typing.

Details on this clone: Its binding antigen is unknown. Nothing much larger sits one base from this clone, and base qualities are not available.

TCRbeta CDR3 regions were amplified from genomic DNA by means of the immunoSEQ Assay, a bias-controlled multiplex PCR. As for the original processing: Within the assay, amplification of reference gene primers was used to estimate how many nucleated cells each sample contained. To quantify the absolute abundance of each unique TCRbeta CDR3 rearrangement, sequence reads were collapsed and filtered. For each sample, productive Simpson clonality was calculated by taking the square root of Simpson's diversity index across productive rearrangements. Sourced from immuneACCESS, this table was stored by TCRdb with only in-frame sequences that have V and J called. A share of the clones is absent; for the studies checked, an unresolved V gene accounts for under half, and the remainder has no known explanation. That table gives V, J and clone size, and the DNA gave D and trimming. This sample holds around 99,000 clones; 80% to 90% were observed only once. 4.9% of the sample is in the top ten clones.

General study outcomes and caveats: Clinical and demographic metadata were provided uncurated, with the amount varying by source and participant.

From the cysteine through the phenylalanine, the CDR3 covers 15 amino acids. The retained sequence is limited to the CDR3, 45 bases, with the frame set at the first base. V ends up 7 bases short and J 0 bases short, with an unmatched junction base count of 7. The germline V gene sets CDR1 to SGDLS and CDR2 to YYNGEE. The collaborating institutions used their own protocols to collect whole blood in K2EDTA tubes. Collaborator samples were shipped for TCRbeta analysis as frozen whole blood, isolated PBMCs, or DNA extracted from either sample type. The TCR originated in a man aged 35 to 55 with active or convalescent COVID-19. The sample was peripheral blood. In this chain, TRBV9 is recombined with TRBJ2-1; TRBD1 matches 7 bases in the middle. The CDR3 corresponds to CASEGTDSSYNEQFF. The sequence in DNA is TGTGCCAGCGAAGGGACAGACAGCTCCTACAATGAGCAGTTCTTC. When the CDR3 is completed using the reference TRBV9 and TRBJ2-1 genes on either side, the full variable domain is DSGVTQTPKHLITATGQRVTLRCSPRSGDLSVYWYQQSLDQGLQFLIQYYNGEERAKGNILERFSAQQFPDLHSELNLSSLELGDSALYFCASEGTDSSYNEQFFGPGTRLTVL.